Included here is one T cell receptor beta chain sequence, with context. The sample holds many counts of this clonotype. It has no known antigen specificity. No base qualities exist here, and no much larger clone lies one base off it. The CDR3 covers 16 residues, taking in both the cysteine and the phenylalanine. The read is trimmed to its CDR3 DNA, 48 bases read in frame from base 1. CDR1 and CDR2, per the germline V gene, are SNHLY and FYNNEI. V is pruned by 2 bases and J by 10 bases, leaving 13 bases of the junction without a gene match. The data were produced on an Illumina HiSeq 2000. TCR beta chain libraries were generated by multiplex PCR amplification. High-throughput sequencing was used to analyze the amplified TCR beta chain products. TCRdb itself trimmed the public reads at Q25 with fastp, ran MiXCR and retained productive beta chains. Rows with one shared CDR3 protein collapse into an entry with the most common genes and DNA. For this sample there are over 200,000 distinct CDR3 sequences; about 34% appear just once. Under 4.5% of the sample lies in the top ten.

These data belong to a study of breast tumors, draining lymph nodes, adjacent tissues (dated by TCRdb to 2016 to 2017). Study-level background: The study compared TCR beta repertoires across tumor, adjacent nontumor tissue and axillary lymph nodes from breast cancer patients. The study was designed to assess the relationships and possible T-cell exchange between tumor, surrounding tissue and draining lymph node repertoires in human breast cancer. Beyond this particular receptor, the publication reports: The study presented the conclusion that tumor T cells originate in lymph nodes as consistent with a hypothesis, not as something directly demonstrated. Tumors showed preferential V and J gene usage, and their T-cell repertoire diversity fell below that of lymph nodes yet above that of nontumor tissue. The data were judged consistent with most tumor T cells deriving from the lymph node and then expanding within tumor tissue. The similarity between tumor and nontumor tissue repertoires was significantly greater in luminal-like breast cancer than in basal-like breast cancer.

The lymph node samples were taken from the axillary draining lymph nodes of breast cancer patients. Sequencing was performed on axillary lymph node tissue. The rearranged segments are TRBV2 and TRBJ2-5, with TRBD2 matching 10 junction bases. The clonotype originates from a female donor with breast cancer. Some clones in this sample may be carry-over from other donors' samples. This receptor carries the CDR3 CASSEWTSGPPGIQYF. At the DNA level, the sequence is TGTGCCAGCAGTGAATGGACTAGCGGCCCTCCGGGGATCCAGTACTTC.